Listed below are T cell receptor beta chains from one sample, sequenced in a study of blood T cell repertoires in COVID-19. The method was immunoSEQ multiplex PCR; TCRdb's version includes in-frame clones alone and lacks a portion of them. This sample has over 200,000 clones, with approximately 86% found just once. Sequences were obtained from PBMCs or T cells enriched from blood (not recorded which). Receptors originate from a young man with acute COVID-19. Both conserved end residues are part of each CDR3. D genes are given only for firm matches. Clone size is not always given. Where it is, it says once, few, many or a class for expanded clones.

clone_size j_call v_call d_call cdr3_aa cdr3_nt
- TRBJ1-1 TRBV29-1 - CSGVVPEGTEAFF TGCAGCGGGGTCGTTCCTGAGGGCACTGAAGCTTTCTTT
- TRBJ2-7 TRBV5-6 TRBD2 CASSLAGGTYEQYF TGTGCCAGCAGTTTAGCGGGAGGCACCTACGAGCAGTACTTC
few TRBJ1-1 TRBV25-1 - CASSEFVEGKNTEAFF TGTGCCAGCAGTGAATTCGTAGAGGGTAAGAACACTGAAGCTTTCTTT
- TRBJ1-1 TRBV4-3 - CASSHSAFINTEAFF TGCGCCAGCAGCCACTCAGCGTTCATAAACACTGAAGCTTTCTTT
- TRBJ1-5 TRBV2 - CASRGRGNNQPQHF TGTGCCAGCAGGGGGAGAGGGAACAATCAGCCCCAGCATTTT
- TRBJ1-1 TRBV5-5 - CASSLMGLNTEAFF TGTGCCAGCAGCTTGATGGGGCTGAACACTGAAGCTTTCTTT
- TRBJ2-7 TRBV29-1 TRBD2 CSVGTSGYEQYF TGCAGCGTTGGGACTAGCGGCTACGAGCAGTACTTC
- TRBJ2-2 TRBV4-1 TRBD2 CASSRLVAGVNTGELFF TGCGCCAGCAGCCGTTTAGTAGCGGGAGTGAACACCGGGGAGCTGTTTTTT
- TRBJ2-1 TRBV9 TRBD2 CASSLSPGGAGGRNEQFF TGTGCCAGCAGCCTCTCCCCCGGAGGAGCGGGAGGGAGGAATGAGCAGTTCTTC
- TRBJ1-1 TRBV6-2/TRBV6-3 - CASSYNSYGTEAFF TGTGCCAGCAGTTACAACAGTTATGGGACTGAAGCTTTCTTT
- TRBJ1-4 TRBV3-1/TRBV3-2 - CASTPSEGLNEKLFF TGTGCCAGCACCCCGTCAGAGGGACTTAATGAAAAACTGTTTTTT
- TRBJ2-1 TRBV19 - CASTTRPQGGEQFF TGTGCCAGTACCACTAGGCCACAAGGTGGTGAGCAGTTCTTC
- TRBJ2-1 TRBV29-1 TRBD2 CSVVGLAGGPGGNEQFF TGCAGCGTAGTTGGACTAGCGGGAGGACCGGGTGGCAATGAGCAGTTCTTC
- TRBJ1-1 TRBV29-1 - CSVGPQGPTEAFF TGCAGCGTTGGACCACAGGGCCCCACTGAAGCTTTCTTT
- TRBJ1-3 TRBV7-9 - CASSFTTGGNTIYF TGTGCCAGCAGCTTCACCACAGGGGGAAACACCATATATTTT
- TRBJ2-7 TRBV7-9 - CASSLESRNYEQYF TGTGCCAGCAGCTTAGAGAGTAGAAACTACGAGCAGTACTTC
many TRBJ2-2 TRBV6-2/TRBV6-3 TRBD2 CASSFTGGHTGELFF TGTGCCAGCAGTTTTACGGGAGGTCACACCGGGGAGCTGTTTTTT
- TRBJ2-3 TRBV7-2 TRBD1 CASSLSTGSTDTQYF TGTGCCAGCAGCTTATCGACAGGGAGCACAGATACGCAGTATTTT
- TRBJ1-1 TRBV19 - CATMQQKREAFF TGTGCCACCATGCAACAGAAACGAGAAGCTTTCTTT
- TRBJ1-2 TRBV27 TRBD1 CASSGTGGGYTF TGTGCCAGCAGTGGGACAGGGGGTGGCTACACCTTC
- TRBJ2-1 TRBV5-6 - CASSYGQSSYNEQFF TGTGCCAGCAGCTACGGACAGAGCTCCTACAATGAGCAGTTCTTC
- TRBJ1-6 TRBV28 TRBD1 CASSPPDRGSSPLHF TGTGCCAGCAGTCCCCCCGACAGGGGGAGTTCACCCCTCCACTTT
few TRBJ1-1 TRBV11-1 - CASSLIRGTEAFF TGTGCCAGCAGCCTCATCAGGGGAACTGAAGCTTTCTTT
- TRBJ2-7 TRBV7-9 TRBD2 CASSLVEGTREHEQYF TGTGCCAGCAGCTTAGTCGAAGGGACTAGAGAGCACGAGCAGTACTTC
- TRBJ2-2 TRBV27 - CASSFDSLGELFF TGTGCCAGCAGTTTCGACTCTCTCGGGGAGCTGTTTTTT
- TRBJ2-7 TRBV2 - CASIRTTSYEQYF TGTGCCAGCATTAGGACAACGTCCTACGAGCAGTACTTC
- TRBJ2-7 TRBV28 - CASSLPGSYEQYF TGTGCCAGCAGTTTACCAGGATCCTACGAGCAGTACTTC
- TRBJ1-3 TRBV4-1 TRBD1 CARSRQQGTGNTIYF TGCGCCCGCAGCCGACAACAGGGGACTGGAAACACCATATATTTT
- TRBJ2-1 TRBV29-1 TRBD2 CSVPGRVNEQFF TGCAGCGTTCCCGGGAGGGTCAATGAGCAGTTCTTC
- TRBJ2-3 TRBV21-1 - CASSLWTDCTDTQYF TGTGCCAGCAGCTTATGGACAGACTGCACAGATACGCAGTATTTT
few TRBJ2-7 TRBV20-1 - CSASLHSESYEQYF TGCAGTGCTAGTCTCCATAGTGAATCCTACGAGCAGTACTTC
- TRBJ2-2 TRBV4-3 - CASSQGQARSGELFF TGCGCCAGCAGCCAAGGACAGGCTCGATCCGGGGAGCTGTTTTTT
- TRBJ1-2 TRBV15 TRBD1 CATNRPGQGHYTF TGTGCCACCAACCGACCGGGACAGGGCCACTACACCTTC
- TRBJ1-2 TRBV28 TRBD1 CASSSGQGLWGYTF TGTGCCAGCAGCTCGGGACAGGGGCTATGGGGCTACACCTTC
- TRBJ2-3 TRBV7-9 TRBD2 CASMWTSGTGTDTQYF TGTGCCAGCATGTGGACTAGCGGGACCGGCACAGATACGCAGTATTTT
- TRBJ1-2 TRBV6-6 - CASSYSGVDGYTF TGTGCCAGCAGTTACTCCGGAGTTGATGGCTACACCTTC
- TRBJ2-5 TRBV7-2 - CASSLVATQETQYF TGTGCCAGCAGCTTGGTAGCGACCCAAGAGACCCAGTACTTC
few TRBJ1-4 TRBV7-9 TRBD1 CASSLGQGAREKLFF TGTGCCAGCAGCTTAGGACAGGGGGCGCGGGAAAAACTGTTTTTT
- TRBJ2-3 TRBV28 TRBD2 CASSLFLLGGRGGDTQYF TGTGCCAGCAGTTTGTTCCTCCTCGGCGGGAGAGGTGGAGATACGCAGTATTTT
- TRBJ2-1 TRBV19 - CASSTWSDNEQFF TGTGCCAGTAGTACGTGGTCAGACAATGAGCAGTTCTTC
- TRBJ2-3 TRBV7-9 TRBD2 CASSSLAGVGTDTQYF TGTGCCAGCAGCTCTCTAGCGGGAGTCGGCACAGATACGCAGTATTTT
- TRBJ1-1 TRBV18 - CATRTGQNTEAFF TGTGCCACCCGAACAGGCCAGAACACTGAAGCTTTCTTT
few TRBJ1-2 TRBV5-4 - CASSLVRGRAYGYTF TGTGCCAGCAGCTTGGTAAGAGGGAGGGCCTATGGCTACACCTTC
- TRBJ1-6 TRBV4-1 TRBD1 CASSLHRGSNSPLHF TGCGCCAGCAGCCTACACAGGGGCAGTAATTCACCCCTCCACTTT
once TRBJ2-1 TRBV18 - CASSPGGPGEPSNEQFF TGTGCCAGCTCACCTGGAGGGCCTGGTGAGCCCAGCAATGAGCAGTTCTTC
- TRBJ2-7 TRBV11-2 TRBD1 CASSLEGATGPHEQYF TGTGCCAGCAGCTTAGAAGGAGCGACAGGGCCCCACGAGCAGTACTTC
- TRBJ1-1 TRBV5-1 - CASSFGMNTEAFF TGCGCCAGCAGCTTCGGGATGAACACTGAAGCTTTCTTT
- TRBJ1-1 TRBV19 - CASSIEGTEEAFF TGTGCCAGTAGTATAGAGGGTACAGAAGAAGCTTTCTTT
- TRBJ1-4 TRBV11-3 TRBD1 CASSFTGTGNEKLFF TGTGCCAGCAGCTTTACCGGGACAGGCAATGAAAAACTGTTTTTT
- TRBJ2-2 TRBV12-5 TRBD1 CASARDRAGAGELFF TGTGCTAGTGCCCGCGACAGGGCGGGCGCCGGGGAGCTGTTTTTT
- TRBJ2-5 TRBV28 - CASSLFSSAVVGTQYF TGTGCCAGCAGTTTATTCTCCAGTGCGGTGGTAGGGACCCAGTACTTC
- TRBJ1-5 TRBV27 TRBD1 CASRIIDRVSNQPQHF TGTGCCAGCAGAATAATAGACAGGGTAAGCAATCAGCCCCAGCATTTT